The entry below describes one T cell receptor (beta chain). Other DNA sequences in the same sample also yield this CDR3. Between the trimmed V and J ends, which lost 4 bases and 1 base, there was a span of 8 bases. Germline lookup yields CDR1 SGHRS and CDR2 YFSETQ. The CDR3 length is 13 residues. This specimen belongs to a study of cytomegalovirus exposure and HLA in healthy donors. At the level of the study: In an earlier analysis, approximately 120 million unique TCR beta sequences were found from some 180 million T cells.

The primer mix had 60 Vbeta and 13 Jbeta primers. Sequencing used immunoSEQ multiplex PCR; TCRdb keeps in-frame clones, though not all of them. This repertoire shows about 110,000 clones, around 67% found once; its top ten account for 13% to 15%. Source material: PBMCs. The chain combines TRBV5-1 with TRBJ1-1; tentatively, D is TRBD1 (5 bases). The TCR was taken from a woman aged 40 to 55 in good health and CMV-seropositive. The CDR3 sequence is CASSLDRNTEAFF. The CDR3 DNA follows: TGCGCCAGCAGCCTCGACAGGAACACTGAAGCTTTCTTT.